Listed here is a single T cell receptor (beta chain). Authors' methods: Estimation of nucleated cell counts was performed using reference gene primer amplification. The protocol was immunoSEQ multiplex PCR, while the TCRdb copy is restricted to in-frame clones and leaves out a portion. V and J calls and clone size come straight from that table; D and trimming were deduced from the DNA. There are about 160,000 clones in the sample; roughly four fifths occur only once, and 22% lies in the top ten. This entry is derived from a study of blood T cell repertoires in COVID-19. Study-wide context: Whether acute or convalescent, the COVID-19 samples came from the United States, Italy and Spain.

Germline V gene lookup returns CDR1 LGHNA and CDR2 YNFKEQ. V lost 0 bases, J lost 9 bases, and 7 bases stayed unmatched. The CDR3 has 16 amino acids. This sequence was found in a woman aged 80 or older with acute or convalescent COVID-19. Sequenced material: peripheral blood. This chain links TRBV4-2 with TRBJ1-6; 8 positions match TRBD1. The CDR3 is CASSQDLGQGGSPLHF. CDR3 nucleotide sequence: TGTGCCAGCAGCCAAGATCTCGGACAGGGAGGTTCACCCCTCCACTTT.